These 4 T cell receptor beta chains share one sample of origin, sequenced in a study of HIV-infected patients and healthy controls. TCRdb passed the 5' RACE reads through MiXCR, listing each CDR3 protein once. Here the sample spans tens of thousands of distinct CDR3 sequences, over 15% being singletons. The sample was CD4+ T cells from blood. The source of these receptors is a human donor in good health.

This clonotype has just a few counts. The CDR3 DNA reads as TGCGCCAGCAGCTTGGGTTTTGGCAGCGCAGGGGAAAAACTGTTTTTT. This encodes CASSLGFGSAGEKLFF. The chain joins TRBV5-1 to TRBJ1-4; D is possibly TRBD1 (5 bases). CDR1 and CDR2 (germline): SGHRS, YFSETQ. With 0 bases removed from V and 8 bases from J, the gap between germline ends came to 17 bases. There are 16 residues in the CDR3.

This clonotype was seen only a few times. The rearrangement links TRBV11-2 to TRBJ2-1; D is undetermined. The germline V and J ends were trimmed by 5 bases and 0 bases, with 11 bases remaining between them. Germline V gene lookup returns CDR1 SGHAT and CDR2 FQNNGV. The CDR3 runs 15 residues. CDR3 amino acids: CASSETLNSYNEQFF. The CDR3 nucleotides read TGTGCCAGCAGCGAGACTTTAAACTCCTACAATGAGCAGTTCTTC.

V usage is TRBV5-1 and J usage is TRBJ2-1; 10 positions match TRBD1. In germline, CDR1 is SGHRS, CDR2 YFSETQ. The V and J ends lost 4 bases and 10 bases, in that order; junction bases with no gene match: 14. CDR3 size: 16 residues. This chain's CDR3 is CASSPEPGQGIWEQFF. CDR3 sequence (DNA): TGCGCCAGCAGCCCTGAACCGGGACAGGGGATATGGGAGCAGTTCTTC.

The chain joins TRBV7-8 to TRBJ2-3; TRBD2 agrees at 7 bases. The CDR3 contains 14 residues. The germline CDR1 and CDR2 sequences are SGHVS and FQNEAQ. The V segment lost 5 bases and the J segment 7 bases; nucleotides outside the gene matches: 9. The CDR3 bases are TGTGCCAGCAGCCAGACGACTAGCTCTAATACGCAGTATTTT. Protein sequence: CASSQTTSSNTQYF.